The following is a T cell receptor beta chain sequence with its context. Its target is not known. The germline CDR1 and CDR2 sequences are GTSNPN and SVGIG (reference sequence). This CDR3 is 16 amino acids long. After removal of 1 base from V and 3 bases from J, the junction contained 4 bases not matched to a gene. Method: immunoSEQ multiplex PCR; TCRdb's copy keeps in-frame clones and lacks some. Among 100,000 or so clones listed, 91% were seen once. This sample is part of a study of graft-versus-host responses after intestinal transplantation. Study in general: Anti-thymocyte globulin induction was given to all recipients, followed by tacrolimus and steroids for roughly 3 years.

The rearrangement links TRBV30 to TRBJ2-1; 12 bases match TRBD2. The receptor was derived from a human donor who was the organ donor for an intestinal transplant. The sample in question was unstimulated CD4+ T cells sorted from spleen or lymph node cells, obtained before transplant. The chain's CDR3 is CAWSAGTSGLYNEQFF. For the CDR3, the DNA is TGTGCCTGGAGTGCCGGGACTAGCGGGCTCTACAATGAGCAGTTCTTC.